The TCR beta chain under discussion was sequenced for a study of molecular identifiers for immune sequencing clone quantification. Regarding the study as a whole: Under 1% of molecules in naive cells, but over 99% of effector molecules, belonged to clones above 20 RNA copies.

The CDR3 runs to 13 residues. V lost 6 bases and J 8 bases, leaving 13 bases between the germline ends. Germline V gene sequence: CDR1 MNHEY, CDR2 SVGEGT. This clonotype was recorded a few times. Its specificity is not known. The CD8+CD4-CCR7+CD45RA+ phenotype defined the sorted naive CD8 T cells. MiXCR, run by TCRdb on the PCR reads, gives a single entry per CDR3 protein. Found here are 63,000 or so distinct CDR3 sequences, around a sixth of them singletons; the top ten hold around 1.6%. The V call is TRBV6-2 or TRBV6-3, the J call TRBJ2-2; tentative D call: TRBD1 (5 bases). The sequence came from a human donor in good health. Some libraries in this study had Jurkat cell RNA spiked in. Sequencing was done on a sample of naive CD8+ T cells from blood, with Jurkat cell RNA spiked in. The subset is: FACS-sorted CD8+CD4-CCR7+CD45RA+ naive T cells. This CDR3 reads CASSDRTWGELFF. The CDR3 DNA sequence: TGTGCCAGCAGCGACCGGACATGGGGGGAGCTGTTTTTT.